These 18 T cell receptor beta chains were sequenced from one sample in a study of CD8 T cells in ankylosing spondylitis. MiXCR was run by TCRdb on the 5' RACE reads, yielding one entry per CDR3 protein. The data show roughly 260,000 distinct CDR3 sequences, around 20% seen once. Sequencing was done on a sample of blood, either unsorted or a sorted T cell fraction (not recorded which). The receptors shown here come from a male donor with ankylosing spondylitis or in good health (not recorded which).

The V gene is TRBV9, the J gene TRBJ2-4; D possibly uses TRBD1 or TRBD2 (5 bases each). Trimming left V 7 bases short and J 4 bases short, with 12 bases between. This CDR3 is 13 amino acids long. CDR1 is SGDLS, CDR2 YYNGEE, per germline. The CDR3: CASPRGSKNIQYF. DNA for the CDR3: TGTGCCAGCCCGAGGGGCAGTAAAAACATTCAGTACTTC.

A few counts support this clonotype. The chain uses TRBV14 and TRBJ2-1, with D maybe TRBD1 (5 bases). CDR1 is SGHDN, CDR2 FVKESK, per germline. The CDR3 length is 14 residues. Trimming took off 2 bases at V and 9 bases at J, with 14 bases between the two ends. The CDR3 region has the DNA TGTGCCAGCAGCCAAATGTCAGGGAACGTTGAGCAGTTCTTC. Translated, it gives CASSQMSGNVEQFF.

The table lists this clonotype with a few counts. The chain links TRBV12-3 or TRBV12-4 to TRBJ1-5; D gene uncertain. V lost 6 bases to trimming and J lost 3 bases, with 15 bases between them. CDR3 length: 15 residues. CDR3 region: CASSAEGFTNQPQHF. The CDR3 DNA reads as TGTGCCAGCAGCGCGGAGGGATTTACCAATCAGCCCCAGCATTTT.

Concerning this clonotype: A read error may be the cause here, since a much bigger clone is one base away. The CDR3 sequence: CASSLKDTGELFF. CDR3 bases: TGTGCCAGCAGCTTAAAGGACACCGGGGAGCTGTTTTTT. V is TRBV7-7 and J is TRBJ2-2; unclear D gene. The germline CDR1 and CDR2 sequences are SSHAT and FNYEAQ (reference sequence). The V and J ends lost 2 bases and 3 bases respectively, with 4 bases between them. This CDR3 spans 13 amino acids.

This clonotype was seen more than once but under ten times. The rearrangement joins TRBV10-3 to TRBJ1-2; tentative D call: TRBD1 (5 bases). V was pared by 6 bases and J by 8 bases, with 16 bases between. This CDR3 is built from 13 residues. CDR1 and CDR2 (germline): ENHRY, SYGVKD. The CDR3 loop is CAIRDVGREGYTF. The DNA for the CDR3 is TGTGCCATCAGGGACGTTGGCAGGGAAGGCTACACCTTC.

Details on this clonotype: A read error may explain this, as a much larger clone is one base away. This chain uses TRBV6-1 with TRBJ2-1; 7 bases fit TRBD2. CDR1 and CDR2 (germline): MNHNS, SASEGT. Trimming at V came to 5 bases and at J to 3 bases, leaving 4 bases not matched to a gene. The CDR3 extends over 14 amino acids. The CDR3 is CASSISGNYNEQFF. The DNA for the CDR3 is TGTGCCAGCAGTATAAGCGGGAACTACAATGAGCAGTTCTTC.

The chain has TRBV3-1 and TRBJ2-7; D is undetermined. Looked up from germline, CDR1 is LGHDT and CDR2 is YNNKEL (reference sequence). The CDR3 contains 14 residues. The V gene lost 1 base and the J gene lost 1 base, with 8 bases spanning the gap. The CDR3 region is CASSQGISSYEQYV. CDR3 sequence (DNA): TGTGCCAGCAGCCAAGGGATCTCATCCTACGAGCAGTACGTC.

The CDR3 bases are TGTGCCAGCAGCTTAGTAGGAAGTAGCGGGGGGGCGCCAGATACGCAGTATTTT. Residues: CASSLVGSSGGAPDTQYF. The chain recombines TRBV11-2 with TRBJ2-3; 11 bases are a match to TRBD2. V was clipped by 1 base and J by 4 bases; unmatched bases: 10. The V gene's germline CDR1 is SGHAT and CDR2 FQNNGV. This CDR3 has 18 residues.

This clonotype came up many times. The CDR3 DNA sequence: TGTGCCAGCTCTCTGGGACAGGGAAGATACAATGAGCAGTTCTTC. Amino acids: CASSLGQGRYNEQFF. The V and J genes are TRBV27 and TRBJ2-1, with 9 nucleotides matching TRBD1. The CDR3 is 15 amino acids. The ends lost 8 bases at V and 4 bases at J; junction bases unmatched: 9. The germline gives CDR1 MNHEY, CDR2 SMNVEV (reference sequence).

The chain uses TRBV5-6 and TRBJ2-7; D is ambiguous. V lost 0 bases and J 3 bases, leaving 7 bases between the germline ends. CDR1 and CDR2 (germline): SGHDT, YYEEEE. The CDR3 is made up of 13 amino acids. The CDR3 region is CASSLEGFYEQYV. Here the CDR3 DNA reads TGTGCCAGCAGCTTGGAGGGATTCTACGAGCAGTACGTC.

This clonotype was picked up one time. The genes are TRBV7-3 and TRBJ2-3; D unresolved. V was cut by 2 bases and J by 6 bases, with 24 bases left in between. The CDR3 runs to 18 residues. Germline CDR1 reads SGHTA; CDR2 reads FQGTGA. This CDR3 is CASSLEMWGGPYTDTQYF. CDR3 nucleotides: TGTGCCAGCAGCTTAGAAATGTGGGGTGGTCCATACACGGATACGCAGTATTTT.

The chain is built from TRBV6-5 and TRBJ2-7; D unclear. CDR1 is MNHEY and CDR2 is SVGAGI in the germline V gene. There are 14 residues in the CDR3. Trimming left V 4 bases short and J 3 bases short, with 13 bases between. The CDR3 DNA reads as TGTGCCAGCAGTTCTCCGGCGAGTATCTACGAGCAGTACGTC. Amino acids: CASSSPASIYEQYV.

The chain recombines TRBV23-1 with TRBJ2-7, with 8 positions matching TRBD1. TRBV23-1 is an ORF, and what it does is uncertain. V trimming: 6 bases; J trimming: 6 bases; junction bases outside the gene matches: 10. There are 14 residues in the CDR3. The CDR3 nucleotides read TGCGCCAGCAGAATTTGCGCAGGGGGCGCCGAGCAGTACGTC. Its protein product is CASRICAGGAEQYV.

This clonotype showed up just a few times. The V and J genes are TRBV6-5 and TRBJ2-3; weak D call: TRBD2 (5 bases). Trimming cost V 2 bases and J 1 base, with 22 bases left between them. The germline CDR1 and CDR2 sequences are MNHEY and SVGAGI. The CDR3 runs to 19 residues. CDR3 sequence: CASSYGSMDWQERTDTQYF. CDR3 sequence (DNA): TGTGCCAGCAGTTACGGCTCTATGGACTGGCAAGAACGCACAGATACGCAGTATTTT.

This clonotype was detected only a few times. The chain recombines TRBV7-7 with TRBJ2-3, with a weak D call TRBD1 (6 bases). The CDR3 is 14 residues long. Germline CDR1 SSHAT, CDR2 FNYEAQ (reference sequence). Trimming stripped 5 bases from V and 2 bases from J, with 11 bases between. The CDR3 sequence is CASSATGYTDTQYF. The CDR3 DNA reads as TGTGCCAGCAGCGCCACAGGGTACACAGATACGCAGTATTTT.

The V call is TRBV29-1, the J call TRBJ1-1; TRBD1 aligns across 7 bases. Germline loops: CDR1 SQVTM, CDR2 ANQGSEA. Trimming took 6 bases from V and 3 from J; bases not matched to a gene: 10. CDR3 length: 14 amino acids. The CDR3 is CSVPQGGSYTEAFF. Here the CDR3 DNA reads TGCAGCGTCCCTCAGGGGGGATCTTACACTGAAGCTTTCTTT. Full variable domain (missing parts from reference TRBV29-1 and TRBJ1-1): SAVISQKPSRDICQRGTSLTIQCQVDSQVTMMFWYRQQPGQSLTLIATANQGSEATYESGFVIDKFPISRPNLTFSTLTVSNMSPEDSSIYLCSVPQGGSYTEAFFGQGTRLTVV.

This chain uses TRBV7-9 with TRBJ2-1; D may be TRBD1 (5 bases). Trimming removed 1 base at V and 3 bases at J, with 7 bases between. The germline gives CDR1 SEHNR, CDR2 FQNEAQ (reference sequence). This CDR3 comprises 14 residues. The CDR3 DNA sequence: TGTGCCAGCAGCTTAGATCAGGGCTACAATGAGCAGTTCTTC. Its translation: CASSLDQGYNEQFF.

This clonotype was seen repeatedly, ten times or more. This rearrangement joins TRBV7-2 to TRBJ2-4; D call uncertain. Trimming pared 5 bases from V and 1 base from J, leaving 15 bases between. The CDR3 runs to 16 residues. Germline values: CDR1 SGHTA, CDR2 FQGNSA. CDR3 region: CASSMGLERAKNIQYF. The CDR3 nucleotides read TGTGCCAGCAGCATGGGGTTGGAGAGGGCCAAAAACATTCAGTACTTC.